This T cell receptor (beta chain) was observed in a study of CD8 T cells in Susac syndrome. After extraction with the RNeasy kit, about 0.5 to 1 ug of the RNA was reverse transcribed using random hexamers. Multiplex PCR with immunoSEQ amplified the TCR beta CDR3 across 54 Vbeta and 13 Jbeta. Each CDR3 protein gets one entry after TCRdb re-called the immunoSEQ multiplex PCR reads with MiXCR. The sample records about 300,000 distinct CDR3 sequences, roughly 85% being singletons. CD8+ and CD4+ T cells from blood underwent TCR beta sequencing. Negative isolation yielded CD4+ and CD8+ T cells, and FACS enriched TEMRA cells. Per germline, CDR1 MGHDK and CDR2 SYGVNS. CDR3 length: 12 residues. Trimming took 2 bases from V and 10 from J, leaving 11 bases between them. Points on this clonotype: Its antigen is not identified.

The study's findings and limits: By the study's own acknowledgment, its TCR sequencing and HLA analysis included relatively few individuals.

The specimen sequenced was CD8+ T cells from PBMCs. This sequence was found in a human donor with multiple sclerosis. The chain uses TRBV25-1 and TRBJ2-5; D uncertain. The CDR3 region is CASSEDRPGQYF. CDR3 bases: TGTGCCAGCAGTGAAGATAGACCGGGCCAGTACTTC. The entire variable domain, with the rest obtained from reference TRBV25-1 and TRBJ2-5, is as follows: EADIYQTPRYLVIGTGKKITLECSQTMGHDKMYWYQQDPGMELHLIHYSYGVNSTEKGDLSSESTVSRIRTEHFPLTLESARPSHTSQYLCASSEDRPGQYFGPGTRLLVL.